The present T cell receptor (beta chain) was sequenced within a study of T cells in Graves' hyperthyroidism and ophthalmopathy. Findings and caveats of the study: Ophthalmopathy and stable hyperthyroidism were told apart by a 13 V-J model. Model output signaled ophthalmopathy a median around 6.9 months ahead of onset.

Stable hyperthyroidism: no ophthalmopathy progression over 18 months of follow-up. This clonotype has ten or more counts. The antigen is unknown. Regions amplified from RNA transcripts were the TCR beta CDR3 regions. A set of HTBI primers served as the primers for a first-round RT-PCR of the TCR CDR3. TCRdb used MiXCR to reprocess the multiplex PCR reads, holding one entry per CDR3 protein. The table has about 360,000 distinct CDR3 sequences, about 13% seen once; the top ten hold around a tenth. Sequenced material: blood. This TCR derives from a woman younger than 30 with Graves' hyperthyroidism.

DNA for the CDR3: TGTGCCAGCAGCGTAACAGGGGACAATGGCTACACCTTC. This gives the protein CASSVTGDNGYTF. This rearrangement joins TRBV9 to TRBJ1-2, with 7 bases identical to TRBD1. CDR1 is SGDLS and CDR2 is YYNGEE in the germline V gene. This CDR3 is 13 amino acids long. The junction had 3 bases not matched to a gene; V was cut back by 1 base and J by 6 bases.